This passage covers 17 T cell receptor beta chains from one sample sequenced in a study of blood T cell repertoires in COVID-19. Using immunoSEQ multiplex PCR, the repertoire was profiled, and TCRdb retains in-frame clones only, with some absent. The top ten clones hold 1.4% to 1.5% of a sample with 250,000 to 350,000 clones, 84% of them seen once. The sequencing input was peripheral blood. These receptors all stem from a human donor with COVID-19, enrolled during active disease. The donor label of this sample is uncertain.

J is TRBJ2-6 and V is TRBV5-1; possibly TRBD2 for D (6 bases). The CDR3 length is 17 residues. Trimming stripped 2 bases from V and 3 bases from J, with 15 bases between. Germline V CDR1 and CDR2: SGHRS, YFSETQ. As DNA, the CDR3 is TGCGCCAGCAGCTTTCCGAGGGACTTAATTGGGGCCAACGTCCTGACTTTC. Translated, it gives CASSFPRDLIGANVLTF.

V usage is TRBV21-1 and J usage is TRBJ1-3. TRBV21-1 corresponds to a pseudogene. The CDR3 runs to 17 residues. CDR3 in amino acids: CASSRHLTPNSGNTIYF. CDR3 DNA sequence: TGTGCCAGCAGCCGCCACTTAACCCCCAACTCTGGAAACACCATATATTTT.

This chain connects TRBV9 to TRBJ1-4, with 9 bases matching TRBD1. Germline loops: CDR1 SGDLS, CDR2 YYNGEE. V lost 4 bases to trimming and J lost 7 bases; unmatched junction nucleotides: 8. The CDR3 is made up of 15 amino acids. CDR3 nucleotide sequence: TGTGCCAGCAGCTCCGGGACAGGGTCTAGTGAAAAACTGTTTTTT. Amino acids: CASSSGTGSSEKLFF.

This clone came up once. The chain joins TRBV9 to TRBJ1-6, with a possible D match to TRBD1 (5 bases). Trimming took off 3 bases at V and 7 bases at J, with 17 bases between the two ends. The germline CDR1 and CDR2 sequences are SGDLS and YYNGEE. The CDR3 has 16 amino acids. CDR3 sequence (DNA): TGTGCCAGCAGCGCCGGGGGGGGACGTATGAATTCACCCCTCCACTTT. This encodes CASSAGGGRMNSPLHF.

The rearrangement links TRBV2 to TRBJ2-6; 7 bases align to TRBD1. The trim removed 6 bases at V and 0 bases at J, leaving 11 bases unmatched. The CDR3 totals 18 residues. Per the germline V gene, CDR1 is SNHLY and CDR2 is FYNNEI. CDR3 amino acids: CASSKDRRSFSGANVLTF. CDR3 sequence (DNA): TGTGCCAGCAGCAAGGACAGGCGATCTTTCTCTGGGGCCAACGTCCTGACTTTC.

The chain combines TRBV15 with TRBJ1-5; D possibly corresponds to TRBD1 (5 bases). Germline V gene sequence: CDR1 LNHNV, CDR2 YYDKDF (reference sequence). This CDR3 region has 15 residues. The germline V and J ends were trimmed by 0 bases and 5 bases, with 11 bases remaining between them. The CDR3 protein is CATSRDKAGHQPQHF. DNA for the CDR3: TGTGCCACCAGCAGAGATAAGGCAGGGCATCAGCCCCAGCATTTT.

The sample holds a few counts of this clone. V gene TRBV6-5 combines with J gene TRBJ1-2, with 8 bases lining up with TRBD1. The CDR3 length is 16 residues. CDR1 and CDR2 from the germline V gene are MNHEY and SVGAGI. Germline trimming cut 4 bases from V and 4 bases from J; bases unmatched to any gene: 11. The chain's CDR3 is CASSSIKDRATYGYTF. CDR3 coding DNA: TGTGCCAGCAGTTCCATTAAGGACAGGGCGACCTATGGCTACACCTTC.

The chain combines TRBV5-4 with TRBJ2-7; 9 bases map to TRBD2. The CDR3 length is 15 residues. Losses at the gene ends were 3 bases for V and 2 bases for J; bases not matched to a gene: 6. Germline V lookup: CDR1 SGHNT, CDR2 YYREEE (reference sequence). The chain's CDR3 is CASSSSLAGTYEQYF. In nucleotides, the CDR3 is TGTGCCAGCAGCTCGAGTCTAGCGGGGACCTACGAGCAGTACTTC.

This clone was counted a few times. The rearrangement uses TRBV7-3 and TRBJ2-7, with a weak D call TRBD1 (6 bases). Germline CDR1 and CDR2: SGHTA and FQGTGA. CDR3 length: 14 residues. V was shortened by 5 bases and J by 5 bases, with 16 bases between the two germline ends. CDR3 in amino acids: CASSPQGTQHEQYF. The CDR3 nucleotides read TGTGCCAGCAGCCCGCAGGGGACCCAGCACGAGCAGTACTTC. The full variable domain, its missing parts supplied by reference TRBV7-3 and TRBJ2-7, is GAGVSQTPSNKVTEKGKYVELRCDPISGHTALYWYRQSLGQGPEFLIYFQGTGAADDSGLPNDRFFAVRPEGSVSTLKIQRTERGDSAVYLCASSPQGTQHEQYFGPGTRLTVT.

A single count supports this clone. V is TRBV3-1 (or the pseudogene TRBV3-2) and J is TRBJ2-3, with a tentative D call TRBD2 (5 bases). The germline gives CDR1 LGHDT, CDR2 YNNKEL (reference sequence). This CDR3 has 13 amino acids. The V end was cut by 9 bases, the J end by 1 base, with 11 bases between. The CDR3, as DNA: TGTGCCAGTAAGGCAGCGGGCACAGATACGCAGTATTTT. It codes for CASKAAGTDTQYF.

This chain links TRBV10-1 with TRBJ2-3, with D perhaps TRBD1 (6 bases). V was trimmed by 2 bases and J by 8 bases, leaving 20 bases between them. The germline CDR1 and CDR2 sequences are WNHNN and SYGVQD (reference sequence). This CDR3 has 16 amino acids. The CDR3 reads CASSEPPGQVGGTQYF. The CDR3, as DNA: TGCGCCAGCAGTGAGCCTCCGGGACAAGTTGGGGGTACGCAGTATTTT.

The chain is built from TRBV5-1 and TRBJ2-5; D perhaps matches TRBD2 (5 bases). The CDR3 spans 12 residues. Deletions cut 4 bases from V and 7 bases from J, with 11 bases between. CDR1 and CDR2 from the germline V gene are SGHRS and YFSETQ. The CDR3 here is CASSVRRGTQYF. The CDR3 DNA reads as TGCGCCAGCAGCGTCCGACGGGGGACCCAGTACTTC.

The chain couples TRBV28 to TRBJ2-3, with 8 nucleotides matching TRBD1. From germline, CDR1 is MDHEN and CDR2 SYDVKM. V was pared by 5 bases and J by 2 bases, with 6 bases of the junction left unmatched. This CDR3 is 15 amino acids long. The CDR3 nucleotides read TGTGCCAGCAGTACCCGACAGGGGTCCACAGATACGCAGTATTTT. Amino acid sequence: CASSTRQGSTDTQYF.

This chain uses TRBV12-5 with TRBJ2-5; 9 bases map to TRBD1. The trim removed 2 bases at V and 3 bases at J, leaving 10 bases unmatched. The CDR3 is 17 amino acids. CDR1 and CDR2 from the germline V gene are LGHNT and FRNRAP. CDR3 residues: CASGLYLSGTGKETQYF. The CDR3 coding sequence is TGTGCTAGTGGTTTGTACCTCTCCGGGACAGGGAAAGAGACCCAGTACTTC.

This clone was seen only once. The chain couples TRBV7-9 to TRBJ2-1; 10 bases match TRBD2. Trimming at V came to 3 bases and at J to 7 bases, leaving 12 bases not matched to a gene. CDR3 length: 17 amino acids. Germline-derived CDR1 and CDR2 are SEHNR and FQNEAQ (reference sequence). CDR3 sequence reads: CASSLGRTGLARNEQFF. DNA for the CDR3: TGTGCCAGCAGCTTGGGCAGGACGGGACTAGCGAGAAATGAGCAGTTCTTC.

Regarding this clone: The same CDR3 arises from other DNA sequences in this sample as well. The rearrangement uses TRBV12-3 or TRBV12-4 and TRBJ1-2; TRBD1 matches at 7 bases. With V trimmed by 6 bases and J by 7 bases, 8 bases remained unmatched. This CDR3 spans 13 amino acids. CDR3 DNA: TGTGCCAGCAGCCTAACAGGGGTCGGTGGCTACACCTTC. Translation gives CASSLTGVGGYTF.

This chain links TRBV27 with TRBJ2-5, with 7 positions matching TRBD1. The CDR3 has 15 residues. CDR1 and CDR2 (germline): MNHEY, SMNVEV (reference sequence). The V gene end was trimmed by 1 base and the J gene end by 4 bases; junction bases not matched to a gene: 6. Written as DNA, the CDR3 is TGTGCCAGCAGTTTATTGGAAGGGGACAGAGAGACCCAGTACTTC. It is translated as CASSLLEGDRETQYF.